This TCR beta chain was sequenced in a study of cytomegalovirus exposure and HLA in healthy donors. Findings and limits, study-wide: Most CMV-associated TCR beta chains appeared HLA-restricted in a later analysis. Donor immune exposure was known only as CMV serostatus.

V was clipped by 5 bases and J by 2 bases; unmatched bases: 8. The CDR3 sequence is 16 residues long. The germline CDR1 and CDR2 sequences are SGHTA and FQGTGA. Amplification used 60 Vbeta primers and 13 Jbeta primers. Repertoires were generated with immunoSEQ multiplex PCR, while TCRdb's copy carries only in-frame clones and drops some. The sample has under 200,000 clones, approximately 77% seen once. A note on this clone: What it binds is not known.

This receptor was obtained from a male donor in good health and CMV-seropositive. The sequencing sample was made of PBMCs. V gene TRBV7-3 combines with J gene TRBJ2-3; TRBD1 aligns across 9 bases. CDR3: CASSPPRDRVTDTQYF. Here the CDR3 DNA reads TGTGCCAGCAGCCCACCCCGGGACAGGGTCACAGATACGCAGTATTTT.